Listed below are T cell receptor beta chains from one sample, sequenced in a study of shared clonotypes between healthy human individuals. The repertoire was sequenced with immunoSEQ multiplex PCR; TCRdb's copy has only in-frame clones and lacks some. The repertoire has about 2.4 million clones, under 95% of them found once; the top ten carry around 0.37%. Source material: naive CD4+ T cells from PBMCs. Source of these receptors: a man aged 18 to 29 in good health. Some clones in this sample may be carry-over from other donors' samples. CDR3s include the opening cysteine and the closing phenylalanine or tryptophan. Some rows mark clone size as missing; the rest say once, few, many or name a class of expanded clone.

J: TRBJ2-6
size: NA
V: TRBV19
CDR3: CASKFRLTTSGANVLTF

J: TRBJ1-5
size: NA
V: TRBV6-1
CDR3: CASSEIWPPRGPQHF

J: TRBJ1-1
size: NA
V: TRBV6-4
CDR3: CASSEDRGNTEAFF

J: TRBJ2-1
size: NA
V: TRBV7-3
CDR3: CASSLSGTSNNEQFF

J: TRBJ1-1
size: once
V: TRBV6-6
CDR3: CASSSHRGGTEAFF

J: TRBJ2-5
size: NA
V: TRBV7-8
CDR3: CASTNAGTQYF

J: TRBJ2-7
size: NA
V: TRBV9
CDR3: CASSVGRQDTYEQYF

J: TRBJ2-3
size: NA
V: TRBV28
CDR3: CASSLTEPHTQYF

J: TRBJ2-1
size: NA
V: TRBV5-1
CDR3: CASSPLAGKDNEQFF

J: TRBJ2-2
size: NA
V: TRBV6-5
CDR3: CASSTSGLGRGELFF

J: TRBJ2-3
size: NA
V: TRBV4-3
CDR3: CASSQELADTQYF

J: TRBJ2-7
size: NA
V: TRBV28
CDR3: CASSGPPGTYEQYF

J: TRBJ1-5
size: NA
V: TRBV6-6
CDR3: CASKIQGGGQPQHF

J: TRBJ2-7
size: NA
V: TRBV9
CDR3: CASSPPGVYEQYF

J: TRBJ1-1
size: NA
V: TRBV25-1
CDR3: CASSPGVPNTEAFF

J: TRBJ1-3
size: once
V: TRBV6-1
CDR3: CASTGGQSGNTIYF

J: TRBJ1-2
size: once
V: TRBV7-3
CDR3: CASSPGGSNYGYTF

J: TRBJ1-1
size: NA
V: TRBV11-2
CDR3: CASSIRGDTEAFF

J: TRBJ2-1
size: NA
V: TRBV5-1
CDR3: CASSLDASGIDEQFF

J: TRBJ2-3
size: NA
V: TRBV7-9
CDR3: CASSPGTGSTDTQYF

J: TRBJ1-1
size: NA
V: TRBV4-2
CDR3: CASTMANTEAFF

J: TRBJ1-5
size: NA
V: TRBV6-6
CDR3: CATQGAGGRNQPQHF

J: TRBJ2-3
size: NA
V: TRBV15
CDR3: CATSLPTTHQGYWAGVQGDTQYF

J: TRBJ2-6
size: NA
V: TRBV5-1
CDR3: CASSQEGTGRNVLTF

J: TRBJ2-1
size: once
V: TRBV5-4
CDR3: CASSSGTGAGWNEQFF

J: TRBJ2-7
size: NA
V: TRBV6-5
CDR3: CASSPLGVLSYEQYF

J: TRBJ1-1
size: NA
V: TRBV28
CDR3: CASSSQGGAGTEAFF

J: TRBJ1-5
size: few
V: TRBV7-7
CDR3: CASSSRTVAEQPQHF

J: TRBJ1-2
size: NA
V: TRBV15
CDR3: CATSRGPAGGYTF

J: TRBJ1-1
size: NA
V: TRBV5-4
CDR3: CASSLTPTTEAFF

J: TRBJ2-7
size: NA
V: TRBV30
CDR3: CAWSEGPDRGSSYEQYF

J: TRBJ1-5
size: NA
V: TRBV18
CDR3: CASSPLQSQPQHF

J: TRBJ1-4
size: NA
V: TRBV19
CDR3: CASSLLGQASTNEKLFF

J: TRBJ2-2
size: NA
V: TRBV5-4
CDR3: CASLRGIERESGELFF

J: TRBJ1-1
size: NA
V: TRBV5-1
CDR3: CASSRDSNTEAFF

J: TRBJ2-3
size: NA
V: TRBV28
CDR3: CASRPSLTLDTQYF

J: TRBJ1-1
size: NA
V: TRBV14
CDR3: CASSPQIAVNTEAFF

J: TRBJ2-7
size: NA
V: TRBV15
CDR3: CATSRDRGATYEQYF

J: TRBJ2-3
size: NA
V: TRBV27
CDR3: CASSWGGTSSSTDTQYF

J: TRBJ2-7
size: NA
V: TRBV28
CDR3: CASTPGPAYEQYF

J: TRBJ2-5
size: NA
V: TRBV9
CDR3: CASSVSYGSPQETQYF

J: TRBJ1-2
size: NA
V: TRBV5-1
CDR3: CASSSHEGANYGYTF

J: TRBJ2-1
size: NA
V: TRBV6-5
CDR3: CASSSLAGGGYEQFF

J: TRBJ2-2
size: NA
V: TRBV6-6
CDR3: CASTLLARELFF

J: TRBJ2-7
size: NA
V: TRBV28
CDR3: CASSSPFFGTYEQYF

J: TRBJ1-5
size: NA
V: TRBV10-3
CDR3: CAISESNSENQPQHF

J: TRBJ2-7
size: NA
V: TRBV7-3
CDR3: CASSFSGPSYEQYF

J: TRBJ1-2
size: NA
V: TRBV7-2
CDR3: CASSLGDWGNGYTF